The 8 T cell receptor beta chains below were found in one sample sequenced in a study of blood T cell repertoires in COVID-19. Sequenced by immunoSEQ multiplex PCR; TCRdb stores in-frame clones only, minus some. The data contain 150,000 to 200,000 clones, around 79% of them seen just once; the ten biggest clones take up 5.5% to 7%. The sequencing sample was made of peripheral blood. Receptors originate from a woman aged 40 to 50 with COVID-19, enrolled during active disease.

The chain has TRBV3-1 (or the pseudogene TRBV3-2) and TRBJ2-3, with TRBD2 matching 8 bases. V lost 4 bases, J lost 8 bases, and 11 bases stayed unmatched. Looked up from germline, CDR1 is LGHDT and CDR2 is YNNKEL (reference sequence). The CDR3 sequence is 15 residues long. The CDR3, as DNA: TGTGCCAGCAGCCGATTACGGGAGGGGTTGGGTACGCAGTATTTT. Amino acids: CASSRLREGLGTQYF.

V is TRBV7-3 and J is TRBJ1-2, with D tentatively TRBD1 (5 bases). Germline CDR1 SGHTA, CDR2 FQGTGA. The CDR3 is 14 residues long. Trimming removed 5 bases at V and 1 base at J, with 11 bases between. CDR3 bases: TGTGCCAGCAGCCCCGGGGGTAATAACTATGGCTACACCTTC. Translating it yields CASSPGGNNYGYTF. Full variable domain (outside the CDR3, taken from reference TRBV7-3 and TRBJ1-2): GAGVSQTPSNKVTEKGKYVELRCDPISGHTALYWYRQSLGQGPEFLIYFQGTGAADDSGLPNDRFFAVRPEGSVSTLKIQRTERGDSAVYLCASSPGGNNYGYTFGSGTRLTVV.

The CDR3 reads CASSPGGGYEQYF. The CDR3 coding sequence is TGTGCCAGCAGCCCGGGAGGGGGCTACGAGCAGTACTTC. V is TRBV4-2 and J is TRBJ2-7; 8 bases match TRBD2. J was trimmed by 3 bases and V by 4 bases; bases with no gene match: 2. Germline V gene data show CDR1 as LGHNA and CDR2 as YNFKEQ. This CDR3 is built from 13 residues.

The chain recombines TRBV5-1 with TRBJ2-3, with 9 positions matching TRBD1. Trimming at V came to 4 bases and at J to 5 bases, leaving 5 bases not matched to a gene. The length of the CDR3 is 14 residues. Germline V lookup: CDR1 SGHRS, CDR2 YFSETQ. The CDR3 protein is CASSTRQGGDTQYF. DNA of the CDR3: TGCGCCAGCAGCACCAGACAGGGGGGAGATACGCAGTATTTT.

V usage is TRBV27 and J usage is TRBJ1-1, with TRBD1 matching over 9 bases. The trim removed 3 bases at V and 3 bases at J, leaving 5 bases unmatched. The CDR3 spans 15 residues. CDR1 and CDR2 (germline): MNHEY, SMNVEV (reference sequence). The CDR3, as DNA: TGTGCCAGCAGTTTGTTACAGGGGGCATACACTGAAGCTTTCTTT. This sequence encodes CASSLLQGAYTEAFF.

The chain has TRBV25-1 and TRBJ1-6; D ambiguous. V lost 3 bases, J lost 0 bases, and 3 bases lay in between. The CDR3 length is 14 residues. Germline CDR1 reads MGHDK; CDR2 reads SYGVNS. The CDR3 sequence: CASSEYSYNSPLHF. CDR3 sequence (DNA): TGTGCCAGCAGTGAGTACTCCTATAATTCACCCCTCCACTTT.

The V and J genes are TRBV7-2 and TRBJ2-1; 9 positions agree with TRBD1. Per the germline V gene, CDR1 is SGHTA and CDR2 is FQGNSA. The CDR3 is made up of 17 amino acids. J lost 10 bases, V lost 4 bases, and 17 bases had no gene match. The CDR3 nucleotides are TGTGCCAGCAGCTGGAGGGTTGGGGACAGGGCCCTTAGGGAGCAGTTCTTC. It codes for CASSWRVGDRALREQFF. The complete variable domain, with remaining parts taken from reference TRBV7-2 and TRBJ2-1, reads GAGVSQSPSNKVTEKGKDVELRCDPISGHTALYWYRQSLGQGLEFLIYFQGNSAPDKSGLPSDRFSAERTGGSVSTLTIQRTQQEDSAVYLCASSWRVGDRALREQFFGPGTRLTVL.

The chain uses TRBV5-4 and TRBJ1-1; 9 bases align to TRBD1. Unmatched junction bases numbered 9, after V lost 0 bases and J lost 6 bases. The germline CDR1 and CDR2 sequences are SGHNT and YYREEE (reference sequence). The CDR3 is made up of 16 amino acids. DNA of the CDR3: TGTGCCAGCAGCTTGGGCTCTCCGGGACAGGGCCCTGAAGCTTTCTTT. As protein: CASSLGSPGQGPEAFF.